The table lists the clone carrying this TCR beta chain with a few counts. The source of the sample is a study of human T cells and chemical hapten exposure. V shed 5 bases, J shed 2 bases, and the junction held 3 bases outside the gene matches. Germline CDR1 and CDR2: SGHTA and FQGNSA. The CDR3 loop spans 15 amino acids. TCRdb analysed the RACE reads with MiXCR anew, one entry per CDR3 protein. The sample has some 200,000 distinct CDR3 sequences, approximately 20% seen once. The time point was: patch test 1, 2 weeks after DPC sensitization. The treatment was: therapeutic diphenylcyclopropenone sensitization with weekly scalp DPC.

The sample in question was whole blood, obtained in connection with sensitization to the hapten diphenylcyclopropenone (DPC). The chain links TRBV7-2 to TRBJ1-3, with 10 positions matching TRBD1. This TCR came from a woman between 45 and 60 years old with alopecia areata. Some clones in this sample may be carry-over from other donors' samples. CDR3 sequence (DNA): TGTGCCAGCAGCCGAGACAGGGGGCCTGGAAACACCATATATTTT. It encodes CASSRDRGPGNTIYF.